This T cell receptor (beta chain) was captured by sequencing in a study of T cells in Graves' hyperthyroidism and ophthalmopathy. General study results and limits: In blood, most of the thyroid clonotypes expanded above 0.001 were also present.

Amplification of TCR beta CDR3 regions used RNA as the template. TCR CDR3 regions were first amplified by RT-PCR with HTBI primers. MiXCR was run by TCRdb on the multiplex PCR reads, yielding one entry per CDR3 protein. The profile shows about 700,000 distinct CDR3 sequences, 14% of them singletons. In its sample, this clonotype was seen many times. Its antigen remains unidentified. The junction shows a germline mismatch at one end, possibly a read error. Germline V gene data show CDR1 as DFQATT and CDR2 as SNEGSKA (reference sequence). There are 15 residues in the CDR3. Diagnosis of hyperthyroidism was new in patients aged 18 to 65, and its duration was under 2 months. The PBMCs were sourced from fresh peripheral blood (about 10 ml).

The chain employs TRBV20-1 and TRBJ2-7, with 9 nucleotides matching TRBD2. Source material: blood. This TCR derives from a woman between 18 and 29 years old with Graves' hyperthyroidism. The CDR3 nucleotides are TGCAGTACTAGCTTCAGACTAGCGGTCTCCTACGAGCAGTACTTC. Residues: CSTSFRLAVSYEQYF.